Listed below are T cell receptor beta chains from one sample, sequenced in a study of regulatory T cells in long-lasting Graves disease. Each CDR3 protein is one row after TCRdb ran MiXCR on the multiplex PCR reads. The profile covers under 450,000 distinct CDR3 sequences, with approximately 10% appearing a single time and about 20% taken by the ten largest. A further study also used this sample, focusing on T cells in Graves' hyperthyroidism and ophthalmopathy.

Specimen: peripheral blood mononuclear cells (PBMCs), collected at new diagnosis, from a patient treated with antithyroid drugs. Source of these receptors: a young woman with Graves disease. The CDR3 runs from the conserved cysteine through the conserved F or W. Fields, in order: CDR3 protein, CDR3 DNA, clone size, V gene, D gene, J gene. The D gene is left open where the match is weak. Not every row has a clone size; where given, it reads once, few, many or a size class.

CDR3 protein: CASSFRNTGELFF; CDR3 DNA: TGTGCCAGCAGTTTCAGGAACACCGGGGAGCTGTTTTTT; clone size: many; V gene: TRBV12-3/TRBV12-4; D gene: NA; J gene: TRBJ2-2
CDR3 protein: CASSPTGGGARPNTEAFF; CDR3 DNA: TGTGCCAGCAGCCCCACCGGCGGGGGGGCCCGGCCTAATACTGAAGCTTTCTTT; clone size: NA; V gene: TRBV7-3; D gene: NA; J gene: TRBJ1-1
CDR3 protein: CASSLRTSDAQPDVGELFF; CDR3 DNA: TGTGCCAGCAGCTTAAGGACTAGCGACGCCCAACCCGATGTGGGGGAGCTGTTTTTT; clone size: many; V gene: TRBV7-6; D gene: TRBD2; J gene: TRBJ2-2
CDR3 protein: CASSLGRGAVEQYF; CDR3 DNA: TGTGCCAGCAGCCTCGGAAGAGGGGCAGTCGAGCAGTACTTC; clone size: many; V gene: TRBV7-3; D gene: NA; J gene: TRBJ2-7
CDR3 protein: CASSAEVSSTEAFF; CDR3 DNA: TGTGCCAGCAGTGCCGAGGTTTCGAGCACTGAAGCTTTCTTT; clone size: NA; V gene: TRBV2; D gene: NA; J gene: TRBJ1-1
CDR3 protein: CARGGDPTGLTEAFF; CDR3 DNA: TGTGCCAGGGGGGGGGACCCTACAGGGTTGACTGAAGCTTTCTTT; clone size: many; V gene: TRBV27; D gene: NA; J gene: TRBJ1-1
CDR3 protein: CATSRDSSQETQYF; CDR3 DNA: TGTGCCACCAGCAGAGACAGCTCACAAGAGACCCAGTACTTC; clone size: many; V gene: TRBV15; D gene: NA; J gene: TRBJ2-5
CDR3 protein: CASSLGFPATEAFF; CDR3 DNA: TGCGCCAGCAGCTTGGGATTTCCGGCGACTGAAGCTTTCTTT; clone size: many; V gene: TRBV5-1; D gene: NA; J gene: TRBJ1-1
CDR3 protein: CSASPLGAQNEAFF; CDR3 DNA: TGCAGTGCTTCCCCGTTAGGGGCACAAAATGAAGCTTTCTTT; clone size: NA; V gene: TRBV20-1; D gene: NA; J gene: TRBJ1-1
CDR3 protein: CASSEGLTGELFF; CDR3 DNA: TGTGCCAGCAGTGAAGGGTTGACCGGGGAGCTGTTTTTT; clone size: many; V gene: TRBV25-1; D gene: NA; J gene: TRBJ2-2
CDR3 protein: CSVGRGGSYEQYF; CDR3 DNA: TGCAGCGTCGGGCGTGGAGGATCCTACGAGCAGTACTTC; clone size: many; V gene: TRBV29-1; D gene: NA; J gene: TRBJ2-7
CDR3 protein: CASREGRTDTQYF; CDR3 DNA: TGTGCCAGCAGGGAGGGGAGGACAGATACGCAGTATTTT; clone size: NA; V gene: TRBV6-2/TRBV6-3; D gene: NA; J gene: TRBJ2-3
CDR3 protein: CASSLYPRQVRNEKLFF; CDR3 DNA: TGTGCCAGCAGTTTATACCCTCGGCAGGTCAGAAATGAAAAACTGTTTTTT; clone size: NA; V gene: TRBV27; D gene: NA; J gene: TRBJ1-4
CDR3 protein: CSARGSSEKLFF; CDR3 DNA: TGCAGTGCTAGAGGGTCGTCAGAAAAACTGTTTTTT; clone size: NA; V gene: TRBV20-1; D gene: NA; J gene: TRBJ1-4
CDR3 protein: CASTPGGVITSGPSYNEQFF; CDR3 DNA: TGTGCCAGCACCCCCGGTGGGGTTATAACTAGCGGTCCCTCCTACAATGAGCAGTTCTTC; clone size: NA; V gene: TRBV6-1; D gene: TRBD2; J gene: TRBJ2-1
CDR3 protein: CASSLSSRFNEQFF; CDR3 DNA: TGTGCCAGCAGTTTATCGAGCAGGTTCAATGAGCAGTTCTTC; clone size: many; V gene: TRBV27; D gene: NA; J gene: TRBJ2-1
CDR3 protein: CASSVGGGGFYNEQFF; CDR3 DNA: TGTGCCAGCAGCGTAGGGGGGGGGGGCTTTTACAATGAGCAGTTCTTC; clone size: NA; V gene: TRBV9; D gene: NA; J gene: TRBJ2-1